Listed below are T cell receptor beta chains from one sample, sequenced in a study of Ad26.COV2.S vaccination and SARS-CoV-2 variants. Using immunoSEQ multiplex PCR, the repertoire was profiled, and TCRdb retains in-frame clones only, with some absent. The sample contains 400,000 to 450,000 clones, around 92% of which appear only once. The specimen was peripheral blood, collected in a trial of Ad26.COV2.S vaccine versus placebo. These TCRs come from a person between 18 and 65 years old who received the Ad26.COV2.S COVID-19 vaccine or a placebo. Each CDR3 is given with its conserved first and last residue.

j_call cdr3_length v_call cdr3_aa
TRBJ1-3 15 TRBV14 CASSQAQGAWSTIYF
TRBJ1-1 13 TRBV12-3/TRBV12-4 CASSTVVWTEAFF
TRBJ2-7 15 TRBV9 CASSVANSGAYEQYF
TRBJ1-1 14 TRBV14 CASSRDRGDTEAFF
TRBJ2-3 15 TRBV6-5 CASSYSGLAGFTQYF
TRBJ2-6 15 TRBV6-2/TRBV6-3 CASSYLTSGANVLTF
TRBJ2-3 18 TRBV3-1/TRBV3-2 CASSPRTSGGPGTDTQYF
TRBJ2-1 16 TRBV10-2 CASSESGTGTYNEQFF
TRBJ1-4 16 TRBV7-9 CASSLMGAPTNEKLFF
TRBJ1-5 13 TRBV11-2 CASSSSSNQPQHF
TRBJ1-1 18 TRBV6-2/TRBV6-3 CASSYQRTAGFMNTEAFF
TRBJ2-2 14 TRBV4-3 CASSQGRGPGELFF
TRBJ2-6 19 TRBV5-6 CASSRRWDFRISGANVLTF
TRBJ2-1 15 TRBV19 CATTGPYRTYNEQFF
TRBJ1-4 13 TRBV10-1 CASSDRVGEKLFF
TRBJ2-6 18 TRBV4-1 CASSSTGTALSGANVLTF
TRBJ2-1 13 TRBV6-5 CASSKRGRDEQFF
TRBJ1-5 14 TRBV29-1 CSVRQGRSNQPQHF
TRBJ1-3 17 TRBV4-3 CASSPDPRGWAGNTIYF
TRBJ2-1 15 TRBV5-4 CASSLASGGAREQFF
TRBJ2-3 14 TRBV27 CASSSTGVTDTQYF
TRBJ2-7 12 TRBV14 CASSLGLYEQYF
TRBJ2-7 12 TRBV3-1/TRBV3-2 CASSQATYEQYF
TRBJ1-1 13 TRBV27 CASSFPGVSEAFF
TRBJ2-5 14 TRBV4-1 CASSQSGGVETQYF
TRBJ2-3 15 TRBV29-1 CSVEDLAGVTDTQYF
TRBJ1-5 16 TRBV6-2/TRBV6-3 CASSHSKYRDQQPQHF
TRBJ1-2 15 TRBV28 CASSPISGGADGYTF
TRBJ1-2 14 TRBV18 CASSPRDRFDGYTF
TRBJ2-7 20 TRBV4-3 CASSQQRDFPAAPSSYEQYF
TRBJ1-1 13 TRBV9 CASSGGTGAEAFF
TRBJ1-3 15 TRBV18 CASSPTPNSGNTIYF
TRBJ2-1 14 TRBV7-9 CASSLIAVGNEQFF
TRBJ2-3 12 TRBV7-2 CASSDVIDTQYF
TRBJ1-2 12 TRBV30 CAWSPTGYGYTF
TRBJ1-1 14 TRBV7-9 CASSPRQGNTEAFF
TRBJ2-6 16 TRBV7-2 CASSLRLRSGANVLTF
TRBJ1-3 17 TRBV7-2 CASSYGGWDSFVNTIYF
TRBJ2-3 12 TRBV15 CATSRDLSFQYF
TRBJ1-2 17 TRBV7-2 CASSFHRGNRANYGYTF
TRBJ2-2 13 TRBV11-3 CASSPEAGGELFF
TRBJ2-2 15 TRBV19 CASKDTLTSTGELFF
TRBJ2-1 15 TRBV7-2 CASSFDFFGANEQFF
TRBJ1-2 17 TRBV7-6 CASSLNRRGPKDYGYTF
TRBJ2-2 17 TRBV5-1 CASSLGQGVLNAGELFF
TRBJ1-1 14 TRBV7-9 CASSKGQGETEAFF
TRBJ2-7 18 TRBV6-7 CASSYPGTRQDWVGEQYF
TRBJ2-3 16 TRBV12-2 CASRCHSGTSTDTQYF
TRBJ2-3 15 TRBV9 CASNPSGVGTDTQYF
TRBJ2-1 12 TRBV7-2 CASSPGQGKQFF
TRBJ2-7 13 TRBV30 CAWSSGDNYEQYF
TRBJ1-6 16 TRBV7-2 CASSPGRSSYNSPLHF
TRBJ2-3 14 TRBV7-2 CASSLGMWTDTQYF
TRBJ1-1 13 TRBV2 CASGKGRHLEAFF